The rows below give T cell receptor beta chains drawn from one sample of a study of blood T cell repertoires in COVID-19. Only in-frame clones appear in the TCRdb table, and some are missing; sequencing was by immunoSEQ multiplex PCR. The profile shows some 300,000 clones, roughly 87% of them singletons. The sequenced sample consisted of peripheral blood. The receptors stem from a man aged 18 to 30 with active or convalescent COVID-19. The conserved cysteine and the conserved F or W are not part of the CDR3 here. D genes are given only for firm matches. For some rows the clone size is stated as once, few or many, or as a class when expanded; others skip it.

>TRBJ2-7|-|TRBD2|TRBV20-1
GGLAHYEQY
>TRBJ2-1|-|-|TRBV28
ASSLLLTTMNEQF
>TRBJ2-7|-|-|TRBV7-3
ASSLNGGYEQY
>TRBJ1-6|-|-|TRBV6-2/TRBV6-3
ASSYSDSLRYNSPLH
>TRBJ1-2|-|-|TRBV4-3
ASSQVSGYGYT
>TRBJ2-1|-|TRBD2|TRBV5-4
ASRQTSGRGNEQF
>TRBJ2-1|-|TRBD2|TRBV7-9
ASSLVGSGRGYEQF
>TRBJ2-1|-|-|TRBV7-2
ASSPGGPNYNEQF
>TRBJ2-1|-|-|TRBV28
ASSFLTSSAEQF
>TRBJ2-7|-|-|TRBV29-1
SVEGADSYEQY
>TRBJ2-5|-|TRBD1|TRBV18
ASSPPNRGVGTQY
>TRBJ1-4|-|-|TRBV18
ASSPPGGGEKLF
>TRBJ1-3|-|-|TRBV7-2
ASSVYRDISGNTIY
>TRBJ2-2|-|-|TRBV19
ASRGTLNTGELF
>TRBJ1-1|-|-|TRBV14
ASSQDLETEAF
>TRBJ1-5|once|-|TRBV19
ASSITGSSNQPQH
>TRBJ2-2|-|-|TRBV6-5
ASTGSRRGGELF
>TRBJ2-7|-|TRBD1|TRBV5-5
ASSFSDRGYEQY
>TRBJ1-4|few|-|TRBV9
ASSVDISVEKLF
>TRBJ2-1|-|TRBD2|TRBV10-1
ASSDINLAGENNEQF
>TRBJ2-5|-|TRBD1|TRBV2
AGQGDHGETQY
>TRBJ1-6|-|-|TRBV6-5
ASSLTLSPLH